Sequencing of this TCR beta chain was carried out in a study of CD8 T cells in ankylosing spondylitis. Whole-study findings and limits: A motif of 7 to 9 highly homologous TCR beta variants was seen as apparently characteristic of ankylosing spondylitis blood. Matched synovial fluid from ankylosing spondylitis patients was reported to be enriched for disease-linked clones.

From the 5' RACE reads, TCRdb called clonotypes with MiXCR, one entry per CDR3 protein. Of a few hundred thousand distinct CDR3 sequences listed, 20% to 25% are singletons. Comments on this clonotype: Its antigen is undetermined.

This clonotype was obtained from a male donor with ankylosing spondylitis. Specimen: blood, either unsorted or a sorted T cell fraction (not recorded which).

CDR3 residues: CASSLSTGDNQPQHF. CDR3 DNA: TGTGCCAGCAGCTTAAGCACAGGGGACAATCAGCCCCAGCATTTT. This rearrangement joins TRBV7-2 to TRBJ1-5; the match to TRBD1 covers 7 bases. Trimming at V came to 2 bases and at J to 3 bases, leaving 4 bases not matched to a gene. CDR1 is SGHTA and CDR2 is FQGNSA in the germline V gene. This CDR3 is 15 amino acids long.